The rows below give T cell receptor beta chains drawn from one sample of a study of blood T cell repertoires in COVID-19. Only in-frame clones appear in the TCRdb table, and some are missing; sequencing was by immunoSEQ multiplex PCR. The sample includes almost 300,000 clones, roughly 90% of them seen just once. The sequencing input was peripheral blood. These receptors came from a woman in her thirties with COVID-19, enrolled during active disease. The CDR3 runs from the conserved cysteine through the conserved F or W. Each record gives: J gene, clone size, D gene, V gene, CDR3 DNA, CDR3 protein. A D gene is named only where the DNA matches it firmly. Clone size is stated in some rows and not others, as once, few, many or a class when expanded.

TRBJ1-2 | . | . | TRBV2 | TGTGCCAGCAGAAGGGGACTCCGGGATTATGGCTACACCTTC | CASRRGLRDYGYTF
TRBJ2-7 | . | TRBD2 | TRBV27 | TGTGCCAGCAGTTTTCCAGCTAGCGGGGGGGCACGGGAGCAGTACTTC | CASSFPASGGAREQYF
TRBJ1-1 | . | TRBD1 | TRBV19 | TGTGCCAGTTCTACAGGGGCCCCGGTTGAAGCTTTCTTT | CASSTGAPVEAFF
TRBJ1-5 | once | . | TRBV12-3/TRBV12-4 | TGTGCCAGCAGCCCTGACTCGTATCCCCAGCATTTT | CASSPDSYPQHF
TRBJ1-4 | . | . | TRBV4-1 | TGCGCCAGCAGCCAAGAGGCGGGTAATGAAAAACTGTTTTTT | CASSQEAGNEKLFF
TRBJ1-3 | . | . | TRBV6-5 | TGTGCCAGCAGCGCTGCGACACCTGGAAACACCATATATTTT | CASSAATPGNTIYF
TRBJ2-7 | . | TRBD1 | TRBV7-9 | TGTGCCAGCAGCGCGGGACAGGGAATTGTCCACGAGCAGTACTTC | CASSAGQGIVHEQYF
TRBJ1-4 | . | . | TRBV19 | TGTGCCAGTAGTATAGACGGCCCCGGAGATGAAAAACTGTTTTTT | CASSIDGPGDEKLFF
TRBJ2-5 | . | . | TRBV7-2 | TGTGCCAGCAGCTTTTACTCAGAGACCCAGTACTTC | CASSFYSETQYF
TRBJ2-1 | . | TRBD2 | TRBV6-8 | TGTGCCAGCACCCAAAGGGCGGGGGGGTACAATGAGCAGTTCTTC | CASTQRAGGYNEQFF
TRBJ1-6 | . | . | TRBV6-5 | TGTGCCAGCAGTCTCAGGACCCTTGAGGGCTCACCCCTCCACTTT | CASSLRTLEGSPLHF
TRBJ1-2 | . | . | TRBV20-1 | TGCAGTGCTAGTTTACGGGGGGCGGATGGCTACACCTTC | CSASLRGADGYTF
TRBJ1-2 | once | . | TRBV25-1 | TGTGCCAGCAGTGGTTGGAGAGGGAGGGTGGGGAGGTATGGCTACACCTTC | CASSGWRGRVGRYGYTF
TRBJ1-6 | . | . | TRBV4-1 | TGCGCCAGCAGCGCATTACTCAGGGCGTCTAATTCACCCCTCCACTTT | CASSALLRASNSPLHF
TRBJ2-2 | . | . | TRBV15 | TGTGCCACCAGTCTTCCGGAGGCGGGCACCGGGGAGCTGTTTTTT | CATSLPEAGTGELFF
TRBJ2-2 | . | TRBD2 | TRBV5-6 | TGTGCCAGCAGCGAGACTAGCGGGGGGGCAACCGGGGAGCTGTTTTTT | CASSETSGGATGELFF
TRBJ1-2 | . | TRBD1 | TRBV5-6 | TGTGCCAGCAGCTCAGCCGGGACAGGGGGTCGGTATGGCTACACCTTC | CASSSAGTGGRYGYTF
TRBJ1-1 | once | . | TRBV2 | TGTGCCAGCACAGGGATAGAAGCTTTCTTT | CASTGIEAFF
TRBJ2-5 | . | . | TRBV4-2 | TGTGCCAGCAGCCAAGGAGGGGGACAAGAGACCCAGTACTTC | CASSQGGGQETQYF
TRBJ2-5 | . | TRBD2 | TRBV19 | TGTGCCAGTAGTATCAGGAAGGGTAGCGGGGGGGCAAGGGAGACCCAGTACTTC | CASSIRKGSGGARETQYF
TRBJ2-5 | . | TRBD2 | TRBV5-1 | TGCGCCAGCAGGGGAGCGGGGGCATTGTACCAAGAGACCCAGTACTTC | CASRGAGALYQETQYF
TRBJ2-5 | once | TRBD2 | TRBV11-2 | TGTGCCAGCAGCTTACCCCCGGGGGGAGGCCCAGAGACCCAGTACTTC | CASSLPPGGGPETQYF
TRBJ2-3 | . | . | TRBV10-2 | TGCGCCAGCAGTAAAGGTGACAGGCCGCCCACAGATACGCAGTATTTT | CASSKGDRPPTDTQYF
TRBJ2-2 | . | . | TRBV5-4 | TGTGCCAGCAGCCTGACCGGGACTCTAGGCGGGGAGCTGTTTTTT | CASSLTGTLGGELFF
TRBJ1-5 | once | . | TRBV10-1 | TGCGCCAGCAGTGAGTCAAGAGGTCCGGGGCCCCAGCATTTT | CASSESRGPGPQHF
TRBJ2-5 | . | . | TRBV11-2 | TGTGCCAGCAGCGCGGGACGGCCGTGGGAGACCCAGTACTTC | CASSAGRPWETQYF
TRBJ2-1 | . | . | TRBV6-1 | TGTGCCAGCAGTGCGTTAGTGGGGGGGGCCGGGTATGAGCAGTTCTTC | CASSALVGGAGYEQFF
TRBJ2-7 | . | . | TRBV9 | TGTGCCAGCAGCGTCGGTGGGAGCTCCTACGAGCAGTACTTC | CASSVGGSSYEQYF
TRBJ2-7 | . | TRBD1 | TRBV2 | TGTGCCAGCAGTCCCTGGGACAGCAACTCCTACGAGCAGTACTTC | CASSPWDSNSYEQYF
TRBJ2-2 | . | . | TRBV29-1 | TGCAGCGTTCGGGGTGGGTTTACCGGGGAGCTGTTTTTT | CSVRGGFTGELFF
TRBJ2-7 | few | . | TRBV15 | TGTGCCACCAGCCCTGAATGGCTAGCGCAAGAGCAGTACTTC | CATSPEWLAQEQYF
TRBJ2-3 | . | TRBD2 | TRBV19 | TGTGCCAGTAGTTGGGCGGGGGGCACAGATACGCAGTATTTT | CASSWAGGTDTQYF
TRBJ2-2 | . | TRBD2 | TRBV2 | TGTGCCAGCCGACCCAGGACTAGCGGCGGGGAGCTGTTTTTT | CASRPRTSGGELFF
TRBJ1-2 | . | . | TRBV9 | TGTGCCAGCAGCGTAGTTTCCGGGTCAGGCTACACCTTC | CASSVVSGSGYTF
TRBJ2-5 | . | . | TRBV13 | TGTGCCAGCAGCCCCGGGTACTTC | CASSPGYF
TRBJ1-1 | . | TRBD1 | TRBV6-2/TRBV6-3 | TGTGCCAGCAGTTACCCTCGAGCGACAGGGGAAGCCCCTGGGGCTTTCTTT | CASSYPRATGEAPGAFF
TRBJ2-7 | . | TRBD2 | TRBV24-1 | TGTGCCACCAGTGACGGGGCGGGAGGGAACTACGAGCAGTACTTC | CATSDGAGGNYEQYF
TRBJ1-2 | . | . | TRBV7-9 | TGTGCCAGCAGCTTACCAGGGAACTATGGCTACACCTTC | CASSLPGNYGYTF
TRBJ2-1 | . | . | TRBV6-1 | TGTGCCAGCAGTGACCAACCTAGTGGACTACGCAATGAGCAGTTCTTC | CASSDQPSGLRNEQFF
TRBJ2-5 | . | . | TRBV27 | TGTGCCAGCAGTTCCGGGGACTACCAAGAGACCCAGTACTTC | CASSSGDYQETQYF
TRBJ1-2 | . | TRBD1 | TRBV5-4 | TGTGCCAGCAGCTCCAGGGGGGATCCCTATGGCTACACCTTC | CASSSRGDPYGYTF
TRBJ2-1 | . | . | TRBV7-9 | TGTGCCAGCAGCTCGGGACACACGCTCCCAAATGAGCAGTTCTTC | CASSSGHTLPNEQFF
TRBJ1-3 | . | . | TRBV2 | TGTGCCAGCAGTGTGGTGACAGGAGCTGGAAACACCATATATTTT | CASSVVTGAGNTIYF
TRBJ2-1 | . | TRBD1 | TRBV5-4 | TGTGCCAGCAGCGGAATACAGGGGGATGAGCAGTTCTTC | CASSGIQGDEQFF
TRBJ1-1 | . | TRBD1 | TRBV12-3/TRBV12-4 | TGTGCCAGCAGTTCCTACAGGGGGACTGAAGCTTTCTTT | CASSSYRGTEAFF
TRBJ1-5 | . | . | TRBV6-5 | TGTGCCAGCAAGCCTAACAGGGTAGGACAGCCCCAGCATTTT | CASKPNRVGQPQHF
TRBJ1-1 | . | TRBD1 | TRBV18 | TGTGCCAGCTCACCCAATCAGGGGGCCACTGAAGCTTTCTTT | CASSPNQGATEAFF
TRBJ2-7 | . | . | TRBV18 | TGTGCCAGCTCACCTCCGGCAGGGGGGTCCTACGAGCAGTACTTC | CASSPPAGGSYEQYF
TRBJ1-3 | once | . | TRBV18 | TGTGCCAGCTCACCACCGTTGTCATTTGGAAACACCATATATTTT | CASSPPLSFGNTIYF
TRBJ2-5 | . | . | TRBV2 | TGTGCCAGCAGGGTGGGCCCGGGGGAGTACTTC | CASRVGPGEYF
TRBJ1-2 | once | TRBD1 | TRBV19 | TGTGCCAGTAGTATCGGACAGGGGGCCCTCTATGGCTACACCTTC | CASSIGQGALYGYTF
TRBJ1-1 | once | . | TRBV18 | TGTGCCAGCTCACCAAGGCGGGAGAACACTGAAGCTTTCTTT | CASSPRRENTEAFF
TRBJ1-2 | . | TRBD1 | TRBV3-1/TRBV3-2 | TGTGCCAGCAGCCAATGGACAGGGGCACAAGCTGGCTACACCTTC | CASSQWTGAQAGYTF
TRBJ2-5 | . | . | TRBV5-5 | TGTGCCAGCAGCGCAAGCCTAGGTTGGTTAGAGACCCAGTACTTC | CASSASLGWLETQYF